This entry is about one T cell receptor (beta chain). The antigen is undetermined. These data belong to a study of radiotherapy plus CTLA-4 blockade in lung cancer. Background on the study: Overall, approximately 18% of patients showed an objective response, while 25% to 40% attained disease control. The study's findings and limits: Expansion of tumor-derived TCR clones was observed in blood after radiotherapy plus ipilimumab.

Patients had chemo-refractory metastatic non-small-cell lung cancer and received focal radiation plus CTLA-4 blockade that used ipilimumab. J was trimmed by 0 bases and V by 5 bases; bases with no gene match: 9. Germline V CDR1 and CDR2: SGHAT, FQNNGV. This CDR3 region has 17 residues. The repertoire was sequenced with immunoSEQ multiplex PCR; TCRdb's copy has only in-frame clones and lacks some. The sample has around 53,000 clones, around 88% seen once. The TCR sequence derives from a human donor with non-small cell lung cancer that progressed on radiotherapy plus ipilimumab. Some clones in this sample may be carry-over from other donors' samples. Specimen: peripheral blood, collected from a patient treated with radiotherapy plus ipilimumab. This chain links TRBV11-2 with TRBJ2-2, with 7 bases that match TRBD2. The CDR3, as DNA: TGTGCCAGCAGCCACCGGCGGGAGTCCTCGAACACCGGGGAGCTGTTTTTT. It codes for CASSHRRESSNTGELFF. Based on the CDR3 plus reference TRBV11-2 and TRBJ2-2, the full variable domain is EAGVAQSPRYKIIEKRQSVAFWCNPISGHATLYWYQQILGQGPKLLIQFQNNGVVDDSQLPKDRFSAERLKGVDSTLKIQPAKLEDSAVYLCASSHRRESSNTGELFFGEGSRLTVL.